This T cell receptor (beta chain) was recovered during a study of cytomegalovirus exposure and HLA in healthy donors. The study ran its PCR with 60 Vbeta and 13 Jbeta primers. Data came from immunoSEQ multiplex PCR; TCRdb stores just in-frame clones and leaves some out. The sample yields around 200,000 clones, over 65% seen once. For this clone: Its antigen remains unidentified.

The CDR3 totals 14 residues. The junction had 7 bases not matched to a gene; V was cut back by 4 bases and J by 6 bases. In germline, CDR1 is LNHDA, CDR2 SQIVND (reference sequence). Findings and caveats of the study: Analyses of presence/absence relied on an assumption of roughly uniform sequencing depth across donors.

This TCR was recovered from a woman aged 55-70 years in good health and CMV-seropositive. The sample was PBMCs. The chain couples TRBV19 to TRBJ1-2, with TRBD1 matching 8 bases. CDR3 region: CASSRGQGGDGYTF. For the CDR3, the DNA is TGTGCCAGTAGTAGAGGACAGGGAGGGGATGGCTACACCTTC.